Many counts were recorded for the clone carrying this T cell receptor (beta chain). This specimen belongs to a study of molecular identifiers for immune sequencing clone quantification. MiXCR, applied by TCRdb to the PCR reads, yields one record per CDR3 protein. The sample contains around 320,000 distinct CDR3 sequences, roughly 24% of which appear only once. V shed 4 bases and J 1 base; nucleotides not matched to a gene: 6. This CDR3 is 17 amino acids long. The germline V gene encodes CDR1 SGHNT and CDR2 YYREEE (reference sequence). Sorting recovered naive CD8 T cells on a CD8+CD4-CCR7+CD45RA+ profile.

The clonotype comes from a human donor in good health. Some libraries in this study had Jurkat cell RNA spiked in. Sample: naive CD8+ T cells from blood, with Jurkat cell RNA spiked in. Subset described: FACS-sorted CD8+CD4-CCR7+CD45RA+ naive T cells. V is TRBV5-4 and J is TRBJ2-6, with 9 bases identical to TRBD2. In DNA form, the CDR3 reads TGTGCCAGCAGCCTTAGCGGGGGCGGGTCTGGGGCCAACGTCCTGACTTTC. It specifies CASSLSGGGSGANVLTF. Variable domain in full (rest from reference TRBV5-4 and TRBJ2-6): ETGVTQSPTHLIKTRGQQVTLRCSSQSGHNTVSWYQQALGQGPQFIFQYYREEENGRGNFPPRFSGLQFPNYSSELNVNALELDDSALYLCASSLSGGGSGANVLTFGAGSRLTVL.